This T cell receptor (beta chain) was profiled in a study of blood T cell repertoires in COVID-19. Looking at the study overall: T cells, B-cell-depleted T cells, or PBMCs supplied cDNA or gDNA.

In the authors' workflow: Researchers report that nucleated cell counts were estimated from reference gene primer amplification. This table comes from immunoSEQ multiplex PCR, and its TCRdb copy is limited to in-frame clones, with some not included. That table furnishes V, J and clone size, whereas the DNA furnished D and trimming. This repertoire shows 450,000 to 500,000 clones, approximately 91% found once; its top ten account for approximately 8%. V lost 2 bases, J lost 4 bases, and 21 bases lay in between. Germline lookup yields CDR1 LNHDA and CDR2 SQIVND (reference sequence). This CDR3 has 18 amino acids.

The sequencing input was PBMCs or T cells enriched from blood (not recorded which). The chain has TRBV19 and TRBJ1-5; D unresolved. This clonotype was sampled from a woman aged 60-75 years who had recovered from COVID-19. CDR3: CASSIHRPGSERNQPQHF. DNA of the CDR3: TGTGCCAGTAGTATACATCGTCCGGGAAGTGAGCGTAATCAGCCCCAGCATTTT.